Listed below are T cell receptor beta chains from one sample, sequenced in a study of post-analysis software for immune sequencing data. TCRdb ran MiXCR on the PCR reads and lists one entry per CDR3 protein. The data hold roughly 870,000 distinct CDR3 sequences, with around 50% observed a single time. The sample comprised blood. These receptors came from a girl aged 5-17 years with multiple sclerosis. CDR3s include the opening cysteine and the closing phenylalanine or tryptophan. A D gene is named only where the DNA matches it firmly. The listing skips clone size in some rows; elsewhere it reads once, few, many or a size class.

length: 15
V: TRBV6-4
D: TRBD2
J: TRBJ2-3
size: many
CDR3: CASSEVAGGTDTQYF
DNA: TGTGCCAGCAGTGAAGTAGCGGGAGGTACAGATACGCAGTATTTT

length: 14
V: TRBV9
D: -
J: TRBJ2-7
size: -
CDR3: CASSAMGTGHEQYF
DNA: TGTGCCAGCAGCGCGATGGGGACTGGGCACGAGCAGTACTTC

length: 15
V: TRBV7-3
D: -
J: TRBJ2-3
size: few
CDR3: CASSQHAGRTDTQYF
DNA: TGTGCCAGCAGTCAGCATGCAGGGCGCACAGATACGCAGTATTTT

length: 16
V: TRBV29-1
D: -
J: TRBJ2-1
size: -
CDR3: CSVEQGGGTFGNEQFF
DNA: TGCAGCGTCGAACAGGGAGGCGGAACCTTCGGAAATGAGCAGTTCTTC

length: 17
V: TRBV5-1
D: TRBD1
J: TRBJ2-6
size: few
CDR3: CASNRDSVISGANVLTF
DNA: TGCGCCAGCAACCGGGACAGTGTCATCTCTGGGGCCAACGTCCTGACTTTC

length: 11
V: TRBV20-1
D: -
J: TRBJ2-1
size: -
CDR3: CSASIFGDQFF
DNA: TGCAGTGCTAGCATTTTCGGGGATCAGTTCTTC

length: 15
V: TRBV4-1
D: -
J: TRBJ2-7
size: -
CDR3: CASSHWDQSSYEQYF
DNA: TGCGCCAGCAGCCATTGGGACCAGAGCTCCTACGAGCAGTACTTC

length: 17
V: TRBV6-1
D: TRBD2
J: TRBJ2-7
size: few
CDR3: CASSRRTSGRLSYEQYF
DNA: TGTGCCAGCAGCCGAAGGACTAGCGGGAGGTTGTCCTACGAGCAGTACTTC

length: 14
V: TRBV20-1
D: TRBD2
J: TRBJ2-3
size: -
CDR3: CSGSGAMRTDTQYF
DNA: TGCAGTGGGAGCGGGGCGATGCGCACAGATACGCAGTATTTT

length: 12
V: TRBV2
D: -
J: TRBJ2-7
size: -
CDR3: CASSDFSYEQYF
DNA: TGTGCCAGCTCTGACTTCTCCTACGAGCAGTACTTC

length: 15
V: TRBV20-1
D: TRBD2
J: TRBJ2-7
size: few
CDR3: CSATYRLAGAHEQYF
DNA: TGCAGTGCCACCTATCGACTAGCGGGAGCCCACGAGCAGTACTTC

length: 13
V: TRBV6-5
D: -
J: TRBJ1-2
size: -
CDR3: CAVSPGPNYGYTF
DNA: TGTGCCGTATCCCCGGGGCCGAACTATGGCTACACCTTC

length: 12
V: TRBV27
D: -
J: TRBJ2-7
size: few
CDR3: CASSRAGWEQYF
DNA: TGTGCCAGTAGTCGCGCAGGGTGGGAGCAGTACTTC

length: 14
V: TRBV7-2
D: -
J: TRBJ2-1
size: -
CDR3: CASSLGPQHNEQFF
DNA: TGTGCCAGCAGCTTAGGTCCACAGCACAATGAGCAGTTCTTC

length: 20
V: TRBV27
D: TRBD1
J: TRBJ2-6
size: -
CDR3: CASSLRVSRQGAIEANVLTF
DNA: TGTGCCAGCAGTTTACGAGTCTCGAGACAGGGGGCAATTGAGGCCAACGTCCTGACTTTC

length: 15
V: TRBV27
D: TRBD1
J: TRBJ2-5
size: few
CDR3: CASSSLPGGEETQYF
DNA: TGTGCCAGCAGCTCCCTCCCAGGGGGCGAAGAGACCCAGTACTTC

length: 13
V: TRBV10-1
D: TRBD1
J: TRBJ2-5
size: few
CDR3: CASSGDRAETQYF
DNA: TGCGCCAGCAGTGGGGACAGGGCAGAGACCCAGTACTTC

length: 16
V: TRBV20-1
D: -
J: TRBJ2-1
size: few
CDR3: CSARDTGTRFYNEQFF
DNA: TGCAGTGCTAGAGATACCGGGACTCGATTCTACAATGAGCAGTTCTTC

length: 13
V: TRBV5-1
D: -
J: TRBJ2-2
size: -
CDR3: CASTEGSTGELFF
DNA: TGCGCCAGCACGGAGGGCAGCACCGGGGAGCTGTTTTTT

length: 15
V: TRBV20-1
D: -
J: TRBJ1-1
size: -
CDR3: CSARLKGFMNTEAFF
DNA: TGCAGTGCCCGATTAAAGGGATTCATGAACACTGAAGCTTTCTTT

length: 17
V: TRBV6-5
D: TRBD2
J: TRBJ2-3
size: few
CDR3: CAGSFPGLAGDPDTQYF
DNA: TGTGCCGGCAGTTTTCCCGGACTAGCGGGGGACCCAGATACGCAGTATTTT

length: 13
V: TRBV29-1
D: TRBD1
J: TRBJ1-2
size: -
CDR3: CSVARQGNYGYTF
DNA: TGCAGCGTTGCCCGACAGGGAAACTATGGCTACACCTTC

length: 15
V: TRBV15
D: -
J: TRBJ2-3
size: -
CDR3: CATSAGASSTDTQYF
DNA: TGTGCCACCAGCGCAGGGGCTAGTTCCACAGATACGCAGTATTTT

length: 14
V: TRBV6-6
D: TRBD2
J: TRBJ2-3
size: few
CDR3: CASHGLAGINTQYF
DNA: TGTGCCAGCCACGGACTAGCGGGGATAAATACGCAGTATTTT

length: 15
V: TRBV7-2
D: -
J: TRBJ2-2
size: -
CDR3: CASSSAFLWTGGLFF
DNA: TGTGCCAGCAGCTCTGCGTTTTTATGGACCGGGGGGCTGTTTTTT

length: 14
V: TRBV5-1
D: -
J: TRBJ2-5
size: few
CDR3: CASILGKKQETQYF
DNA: TGCGCCAGCATCCTCGGGAAGAAACAAGAGACCCAGTACTTC

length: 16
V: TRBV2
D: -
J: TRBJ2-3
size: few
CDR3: CASSEGGSASTDTQYF
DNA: TGTGCCAGCAGTGAAGGGGGTAGCGCGAGCACAGATACGCAGTATTTT

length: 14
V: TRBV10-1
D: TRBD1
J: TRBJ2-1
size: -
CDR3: CASSPLGQGTEQFF
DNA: TGCGCCAGCAGCCCTTTGGGACAGGGGACGGAGCAGTTCTTC

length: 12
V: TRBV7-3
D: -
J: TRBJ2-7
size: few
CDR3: CASSTSSYEQYF
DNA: TGTGCCAGCAGTACTAGCTCCTACGAGCAGTACTTC

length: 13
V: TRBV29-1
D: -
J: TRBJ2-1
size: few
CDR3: CSADRPSYNEQFF
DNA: TGCAGCGCCGACCGGCCCTCCTACAATGAGCAGTTCTTC

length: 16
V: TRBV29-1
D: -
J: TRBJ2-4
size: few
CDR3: CSVEDGHTSHKNIQYF
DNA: TGCAGCGTTGAAGATGGGCACACCTCTCATAAAAACATTCAGTACTTC

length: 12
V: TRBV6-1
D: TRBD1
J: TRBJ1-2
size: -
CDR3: CASRSGTGGYTF
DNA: TGTGCCAGCAGGTCCGGGACAGGCGGCTACACCTTC

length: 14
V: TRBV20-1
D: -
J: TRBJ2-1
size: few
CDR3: CSAPAAGSRNEQFF
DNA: TGCAGTGCCCCCGCTGCAGGGAGTAGGAATGAGCAGTTCTTC

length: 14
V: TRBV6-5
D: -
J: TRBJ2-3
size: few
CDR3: CASSKTESTDTQYF
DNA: TGTGCCAGCAGCAAGACAGAAAGCACAGATACGCAGTATTTT

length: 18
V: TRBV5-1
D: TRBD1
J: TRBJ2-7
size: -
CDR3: CASSLDPPGTGFPYEQYF
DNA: TGCGCCAGCAGCTTGGACCCCCCCGGGACAGGGTTTCCCTACGAGCAGTACTTC

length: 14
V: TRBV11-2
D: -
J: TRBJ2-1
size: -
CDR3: CANSLSGSYNEQFF
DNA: TGTGCCAACAGCTTAAGCGGCTCCTACAATGAGCAGTTCTTC

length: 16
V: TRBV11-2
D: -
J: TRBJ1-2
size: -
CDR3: CASSFKPGHLNYGYTF
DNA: TGTGCCAGCAGCTTTAAACCGGGACACTTAAACTATGGCTACACCTTC

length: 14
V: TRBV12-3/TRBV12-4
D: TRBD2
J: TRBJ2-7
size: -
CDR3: CASSSSGGPYEQYF
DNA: TGTGCCAGCAGTTCTAGCGGGGGTCCCTACGAGCAGTACTTC

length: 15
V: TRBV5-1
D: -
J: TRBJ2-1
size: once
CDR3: CASSLEGQPYNEQFF
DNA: TGCGCCAGCAGCTTGGAAGGACAACCATACAATGAGCAGTTCTTC

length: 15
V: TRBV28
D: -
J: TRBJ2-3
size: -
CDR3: CASRSGGAGTDTQYF
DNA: TGTGCCAGCAGATCCGGGGGAGCTGGCACAGATACGCAGTATTTT

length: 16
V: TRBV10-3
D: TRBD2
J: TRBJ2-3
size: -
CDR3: CAISEGTSGSTDTQYF
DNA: TGTGCCATCAGTGAGGGGACTAGCGGTAGCACAGATACGCAGTATTTT

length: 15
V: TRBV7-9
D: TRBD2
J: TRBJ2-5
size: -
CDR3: CASSLGEGLQETQYF
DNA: TGTGCCAGCAGCTTAGGGGAGGGACTCCAAGAGACCCAGTACTTC

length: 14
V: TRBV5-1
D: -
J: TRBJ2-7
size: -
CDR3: CASRILGGEGEQYF
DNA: TGCGCCAGCAGGATACTCGGTGGAGAGGGCGAGCAGTACTTC

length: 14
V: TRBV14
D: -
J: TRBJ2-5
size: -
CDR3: CASSQGRRGSEQYF
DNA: TGTGCCAGCAGCCAAGGCAGGAGGGGGTCTGAGCAGTACTTC

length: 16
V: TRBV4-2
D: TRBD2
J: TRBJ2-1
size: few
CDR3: CASSQAQAGGYNEQFF
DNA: TGTGCCAGCAGCCAAGCCCAGGCGGGGGGTTACAATGAGCAGTTCTTC

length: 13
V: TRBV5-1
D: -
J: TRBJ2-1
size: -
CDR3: CASSHFSYNEQFF
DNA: TGCGCCAGCAGCCATTTCTCCTACAATGAGCAGTTCTTC

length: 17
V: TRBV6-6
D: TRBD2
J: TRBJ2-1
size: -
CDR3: CASSPTPRQRGYNEQFF
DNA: TGTGCCAGCAGTCCCACTCCCCGACAGCGGGGTTACAATGAGCAGTTCTTC

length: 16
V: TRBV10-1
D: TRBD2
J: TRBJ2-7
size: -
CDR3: CASSEGSGTHSYEQYF
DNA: TGCGCCAGCAGTGAAGGTAGCGGGACACACTCCTACGAGCAGTACTTC

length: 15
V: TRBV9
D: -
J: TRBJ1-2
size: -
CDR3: CASSPLSDAAYGYTF
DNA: TGTGCCAGCAGCCCCCTCAGCGACGCTGCTTATGGCTACACCTTC

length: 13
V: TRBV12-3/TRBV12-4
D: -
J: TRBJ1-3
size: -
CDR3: CASRRLSGNTIYF
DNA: TGTGCCAGCAGGAGACTCTCTGGAAACACCATATATTTT

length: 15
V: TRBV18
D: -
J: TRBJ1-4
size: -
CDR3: CASSPQTLANEKLFF
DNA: TGTGCCAGCTCACCACAGACTCTGGCTAATGAAAAACTGTTTTTT